These 18 T cell receptor beta chains were all obtained from the same sample, sequenced in a study of response to subunit inactivated influenza vaccine. TCRdb fed the RT-PCR reads into MiXCR, producing one record per CDR3 protein. The sample has over 300,000 distinct CDR3 sequences, 20% to 25% seen once. Sequenced here: PBMCs from blood, sampled around 22 months after vaccination. These receptors were taken from a man aged 45 to 70 who received an inactivated influenza vaccine.

The rearrangement joins TRBV29-1 to TRBJ1-2; no clear D gene. This CDR3 is built from 14 residues. Germline lookup yields CDR1 SQVTM and CDR2 ANQGSEA. V was pared by 0 bases and J by 0 bases, with 8 bases between. CDR3 nucleotide sequence: TGCAGCGTTGAAGAAAGGTGGCCTAACTATGGCTACACCTTC. Translation: CSVEERWPNYGYTF.

At least ten counts were recorded for this clonotype. The chain carries TRBV9 and TRBJ2-7; D possibly corresponds to TRBD1 (6 bases). Germline CDR1 is SGDLS and CDR2 is YYNGEE. This CDR3 contains 15 residues. Trimming stripped 0 bases from V and 2 bases from J, with 12 bases between. In DNA, the CDR3 is TGTGCCAGCAGCGTAGGTACCGGGACACCCTACGAGCAGTACTTC. As protein: CASSVGTGTPYEQYF.

Turning to this clonotype: Its ends do not fully match the called genes, so a read error is possible. The rearrangement links TRBV5-4 to TRBJ1-1; unclear D gene. Per germline, CDR1 SGHNT and CDR2 YYREEE (reference sequence). CDR3 length: 16 residues. The CDR3 DNA is TGTGCCAGCAGCTTGGGTAGGGTTGGCCTGAACACTGAAGCTTACTTT. Its translation: CASSLGRVGLNTEAYF.

This clonotype was seen more than once but under ten times. The V gene is TRBV7-3, the J gene TRBJ2-3, with TRBD2 matching over 10 bases. The CDR3 sequence is 17 residues long. V trimming: 0 bases; J trimming: 4 bases; junction bases outside the gene matches: 7. The germline V gene encodes CDR1 SGHTA and CDR2 FQGTGA. CDR3 loop: CASSLTPKRGGADTQYF. The CDR3 DNA reads TGTGCCAGCAGCTTAACCCCCAAGCGGGGGGGCGCAGATACGCAGTATTTT.

This clonotype was detected once. The chain employs TRBV6-2 or TRBV6-3 and TRBJ2-7; D call uncertain. CDR1 MNHEY and CDR2 SVGEGT come from the germline V gene. This CDR3 has 15 residues. The ends were cut back, 6 bases at V and 4 bases at J, with 19 bases in the middle. The CDR3 DNA reads as TGTGCCAGCAGCCTACTCAGGTTGGCTTCGTACGAGCAGTACTTC. Its translation: CASSLLRLASYEQYF.

This clonotype appeared many times. The chain combines TRBV18 with TRBJ1-3; TRBD1 matches at 7 bases. The CDR3 is 20 amino acids. J was trimmed by 0 bases and V by 1 base; bases with no gene match: 15. The germline V gene encodes CDR1 KGHSH and CDR2 LQKENI. The chain's CDR3 is CASSPRTGGWSYNSGNTIYF. Written as DNA, the CDR3 is TGTGCCAGCTCACCACGGACAGGCGGTTGGTCCTACAACTCTGGAAACACCATATATTTT.

This clonotype came up a few times. The chain is built from TRBV18 and TRBJ1-6, with D tentatively TRBD1 (5 bases). In germline, CDR1 is KGHSH, CDR2 LQKENI. Trimming stripped 3 bases from V and 7 bases from J, with 10 bases between. The CDR3 has 14 residues. This CDR3 reads CASSPRDANSPLHF. The DNA of the CDR3 is TGTGCCAGCTCACCCCGGGACGCAAATTCACCCCTCCACTTT. Based on the CDR3 plus reference TRBV18 and TRBJ1-6, the full variable domain is NAGVMQNPRHLVRRRGQEARLRCSPMKGHSHVYWYRQLPEEGLKFMVYLQKENIIDESGMPKERFSAEFPKEGPSILRIQQVVRGDSAAYFCASSPRDANSPLHFGNGTRLTVT.

The genes are TRBV18 and TRBJ2-1, with unresolved D. V was clipped by 6 bases and J by 3 bases, with 12 bases between them. Germline V gene lookup returns CDR1 KGHSH and CDR2 LQKENI. The CDR3 loop spans 14 amino acids. CDR3 nucleotides: TGTGCCAGCTCCCTAACGGCGGACTACAATGAGCAGTTCTTC. This sequence encodes CASSLTADYNEQFF.

This clonotype occurred a few times. The genes are TRBV18 and TRBJ2-3; perhaps D is TRBD1 or TRBD2 (5 bases each). Trimming cost V 0 bases and J 4 bases, with 17 bases left between them. Per the germline V gene, CDR1 is KGHSH and CDR2 is LQKENI. This CDR3 has 17 residues. CDR3 sequence reads: CASSPPTRGGLADTQYF. The CDR3 bases are TGTGCCAGCTCACCACCAACGAGGGGCGGGTTGGCAGATACGCAGTATTTT.

This clonotype turned up a few times. This chain connects TRBV5-1 to TRBJ2-6; D perhaps matches TRBD1 (6 bases). The length of the CDR3 is 18 residues. V lost 1 base and J 0 bases, leaving 14 bases between the germline ends. Germline V gene lookup returns CDR1 SGHRS and CDR2 YFSETQ. The CDR3 sequence is CASSLTQGQLSGANVLTF. The CDR3 DNA is TGCGCCAGCAGCTTGACCCAGGGACAACTCTCTGGGGCCAACGTCCTGACTTTC.

This clonotype was picked up a small number of times. The chain joins TRBV29-1 to TRBJ1-3; D is uncertain. The CDR3 has 12 amino acids. V shed 4 bases and J shed 4 bases, with 8 bases lying between them. Germline CDR1 reads SQVTM; CDR2 reads ANQGSEA. CDR3 region: CSVALRGNTIYF. The CDR3 coding sequence is TGCAGCGTTGCGCTTCGGGGAAACACCATATATTTT.

J is TRBJ1-2 and V is TRBV5-1, with a possible D match to TRBD1 (6 bases). The CDR3 spans 15 residues. The V and J ends lost 7 bases and 4 bases respectively, with 20 bases between them. Looked up from germline, CDR1 is SGHRS and CDR2 is YFSETQ. The CDR3 region has the DNA TGCGCCAGCGCCCGGGGCCAGGGGCCTAGCTATGGCTACACCTTC. Translating gives CASARGQGPSYGYTF.

The chain carries TRBV29-1 and TRBJ2-5; no clear D. V was shortened by 4 bases and J by 1 base, with 13 bases between the two germline ends. The germline V gene encodes CDR1 SQVTM and CDR2 ANQGSEA. This CDR3 contains 14 residues. The CDR3 is CSVGLAAIQETQYF. As DNA, the CDR3 is TGCAGCGTTGGATTGGCAGCCATCCAAGAGACCCAGTACTTC.

In its sample, this clonotype was seen many times. This chain joins TRBV4-3 and TRBJ1-5; 7 bases align to TRBD1. Germline trimming cut 0 bases from V and 2 bases from J; bases unmatched to any gene: 1. The CDR3 extends over 15 amino acids. Germline V lookup: CDR1 LGHNA, CDR2 YSLEER. DNA of the CDR3: TGCGCCAGCAGCCAAGACGGACAGGGCAATCAGCCCCAGCATTTT. Protein: CASSQDGQGNQPQHF.

The chain combines TRBV12-3 or TRBV12-4 with TRBJ1-1, with 7 bases identical to TRBD1. V was clipped by 5 bases and J by 5 bases; unmatched bases: 11. The CDR3 contains 15 residues. The CDR3 spells CASSPLTGPRTEAFF. CDR3 nucleotide sequence: TGTGCCAGCAGTCCTCTGACAGGGCCGAGGACTGAAGCTTTCTTT.

The genes are TRBV5-1 and TRBJ2-2, with D hard to call. The CDR3 has 14 amino acids. V lost 7 bases and J lost 0, with 10 bases in between. CDR1 is SGHRS, CDR2 YFSETQ, per germline. The CDR3 DNA reads as TGCGCCAGCTTCCCGTCAGCGAACACCGGGGAGCTGTTTTTT. It codes for CASFPSANTGELFF.

This clonotype has only a few counts. This rearrangement joins TRBV4-2 to TRBJ1-1, with D unresolved. V lost 3 bases, J lost 5 bases, and 19 bases lay in between. The CDR3 runs to 16 residues. Germline V gene lookup returns CDR1 LGHNA and CDR2 YNFKEQ. CDR3 protein: CASSQDQGGMGTEAFF. The CDR3 DNA is TGTGCCAGCAGCCAGGATCAAGGAGGGATGGGGACTGAAGCTTTCTTT.

This clonotype was seen a few times. J is TRBJ1-1 and V is TRBV5-1; tentatively, D is TRBD1 (5 bases). CDR3 size: 13 residues. Germline loops: CDR1 SGHRS, CDR2 YFSETQ. The chain's CDR3 is CAGPGRVNTEAFF. The CDR3 coding sequence is TGCGCGGGCCCGGGACGGGTGAACACTGAAGCTTTCTTT.